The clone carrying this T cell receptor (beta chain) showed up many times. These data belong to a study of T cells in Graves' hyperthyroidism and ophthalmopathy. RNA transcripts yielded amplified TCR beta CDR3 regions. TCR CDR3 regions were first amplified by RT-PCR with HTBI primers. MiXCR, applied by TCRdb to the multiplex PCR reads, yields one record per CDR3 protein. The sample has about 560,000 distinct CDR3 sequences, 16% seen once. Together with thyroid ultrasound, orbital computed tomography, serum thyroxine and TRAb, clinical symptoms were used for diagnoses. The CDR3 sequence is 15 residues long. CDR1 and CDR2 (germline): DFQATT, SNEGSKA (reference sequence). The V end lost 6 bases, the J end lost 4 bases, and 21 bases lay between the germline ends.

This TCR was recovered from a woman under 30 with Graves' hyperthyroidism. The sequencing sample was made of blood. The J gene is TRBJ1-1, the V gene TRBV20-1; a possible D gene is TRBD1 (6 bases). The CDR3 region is CSAPILWGRRTEAFF. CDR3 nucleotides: TGCAGTGCCCCGATTTTGTGGGGGCGACGCACTGAAGCTTTCTTT.